This TCR beta chain was captured in a study of cytomegalovirus exposure and HLA in healthy donors. Sequencing was performed with immunoSEQ multiplex PCR; in TCRdb, only in-frame clones are kept and a portion is missing. Of fewer than 200,000 clones in the sample, roughly 90% were seen once. Trimming left V 4 bases short and J 8 bases short, with 12 bases between. The germline gives CDR1 SQVTM, CDR2 ANQGSEA. This CDR3 region has 12 residues. In regard to this clone: Its antigen is currently unknown.

Whole-study results and caveats: Altogether, some 170 TCR beta chains were recorded as cytomegalovirus-associated.

The sequenced sample consisted of PBMCs. The chain is built from TRBV29-1 and TRBJ1-5; a weak D match, TRBD1 (5 bases). The source is a woman aged 18-29 years in good health and CMV-seronegative. The CDR3 reads CSVGGVGEPQHF. CDR3 sequence (DNA): TGCAGCGTTGGGGGGGTCGGGGAGCCCCAGCATTTT.